This TCR beta chain was captured by sequencing in a study of T cells in Graves' hyperthyroidism and ophthalmopathy. Researchers took RNA transcripts and amplified the TCR beta CDR3 regions from them. The TCR CDR3 was amplified in a first-round RT-PCR using the HTBI primer set. TCRdb passed the multiplex PCR reads through MiXCR, listing each CDR3 protein once. The sample lists hundreds of thousands of distinct CDR3 sequences; about two fifths were seen once. Trimming removed 7 bases at V and 2 bases at J, with 10 bases between. This CDR3 has 12 residues. The germline gives CDR1 SQVTM, CDR2 ANQGSEA. Not enrolled were patients with uncontrolled infection, other autoimmune disease, pregnancy or lactation. Every diagnosis used clinical symptoms, serum thyroxine and TRAb, thyroid ultrasound and orbital computed tomography. Study findings and constraints: Most thyroid clonotypes that were expanded above 0.001 also turned up in blood.

Details on this clonotype: Its specificity is unknown.

Source material: blood. This sequence joins TRBV29-1 and TRBJ2-3, with a tentative D call TRBD2 (5 bases). The sequence was obtained from a man aged 18 to 30 with Graves' hyperthyroidism. This CDR3 is CSGEGFTDTQYF. DNA for the CDR3: TGCAGCGGCGAGGGTTTCACAGATACGCAGTATTTT.